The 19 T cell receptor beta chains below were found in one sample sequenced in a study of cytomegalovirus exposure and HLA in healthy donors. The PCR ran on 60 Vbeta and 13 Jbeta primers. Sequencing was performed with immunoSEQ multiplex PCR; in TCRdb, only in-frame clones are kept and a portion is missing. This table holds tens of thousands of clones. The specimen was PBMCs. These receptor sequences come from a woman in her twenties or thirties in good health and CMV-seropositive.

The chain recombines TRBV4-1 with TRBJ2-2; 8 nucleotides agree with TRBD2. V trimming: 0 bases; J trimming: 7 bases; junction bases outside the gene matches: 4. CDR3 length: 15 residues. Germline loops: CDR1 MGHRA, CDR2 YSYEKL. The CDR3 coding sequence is TGCGCCAGCAGCCAAGAAGGACTAGCCGGCGGGGAGCTGTTTTTT. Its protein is CASSQEGLAGGELFF.

The DNA of the CDR3 is TGCAGCGTTGAATGGACAGGTCGAGCCTGCGAGCAGTACTTC. This translates into CSVEWTGRACEQYF. The chain links TRBV29-1 to TRBJ2-7, with 7 bases identical to TRBD1. The CDR3 has 14 amino acids. Trimming cost V 2 bases and J 6 bases; bases outside gene matches: 10. CDR1 and CDR2 from the germline V gene are SQVTM and ANQGSEA.

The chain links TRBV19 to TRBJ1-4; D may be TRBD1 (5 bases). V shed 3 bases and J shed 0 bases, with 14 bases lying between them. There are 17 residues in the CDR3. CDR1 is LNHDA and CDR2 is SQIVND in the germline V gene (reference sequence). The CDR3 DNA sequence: TGTGCCAGTAGTATTGGGGCCTTCGTCGCAACTAATGAAAAACTGTTTTTT. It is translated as CASSIGAFVATNEKLFF.

Here the CDR3 DNA reads TGCAGTGCTAGCGGTGACTACGAGCAGTACTTC. Translated: CSASGDYEQYF. The chain couples TRBV20-1 to TRBJ2-7; D not certain. Per the germline V gene, CDR1 is DFQATT and CDR2 is SNEGSKA (reference sequence). The germline V and J ends were trimmed by 3 bases and 3 bases, with 6 bases remaining between them. This CDR3 has 11 residues.

CDR3 loop: CASSMDRFRNQPQHF. The CDR3 DNA reads TGTGCCAGTAGTATGGACAGGTTCCGAAATCAGCCCCAGCATTTT. The chain carries TRBV19 and TRBJ1-5, with 7 bases identical to TRBD1. The trim removed 3 bases at V and 4 bases at J, leaving 6 bases unmatched. Germline assignment: CDR1 LNHDA and CDR2 SQIVND (reference sequence). CDR3 size: 15 residues.

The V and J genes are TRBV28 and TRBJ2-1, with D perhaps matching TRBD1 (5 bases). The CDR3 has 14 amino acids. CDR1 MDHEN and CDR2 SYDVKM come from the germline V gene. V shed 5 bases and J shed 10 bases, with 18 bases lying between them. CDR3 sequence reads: CASSIRKGFGEQFF. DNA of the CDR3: TGTGCCAGCAGTATTAGAAAGGGGTTCGGGGAGCAGTTCTTC.

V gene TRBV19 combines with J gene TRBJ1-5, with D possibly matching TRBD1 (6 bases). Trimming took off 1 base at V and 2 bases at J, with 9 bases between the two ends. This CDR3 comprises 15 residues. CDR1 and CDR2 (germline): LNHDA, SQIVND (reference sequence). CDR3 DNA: TGTGCCAGTAGTATAGGGGCAGGGGGCAATCAGCCCCAGCATTTT. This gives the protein CASSIGAGGNQPQHF.

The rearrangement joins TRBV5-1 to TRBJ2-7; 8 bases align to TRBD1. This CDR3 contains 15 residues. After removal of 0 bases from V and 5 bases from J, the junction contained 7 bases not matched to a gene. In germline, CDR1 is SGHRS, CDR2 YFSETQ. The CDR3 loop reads CASSLEARGQDEQYF. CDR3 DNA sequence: TGCGCCAGCAGCTTGGAGGCCAGGGGGCAGGACGAGCAGTACTTC.

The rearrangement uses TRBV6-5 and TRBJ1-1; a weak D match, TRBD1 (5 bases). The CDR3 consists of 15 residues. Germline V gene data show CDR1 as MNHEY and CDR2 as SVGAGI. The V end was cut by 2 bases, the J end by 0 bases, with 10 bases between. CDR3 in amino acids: CASSYIGALNTEAFF. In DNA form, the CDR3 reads TGTGCCAGCAGTTACATTGGGGCTCTGAACACTGAAGCTTTCTTT.

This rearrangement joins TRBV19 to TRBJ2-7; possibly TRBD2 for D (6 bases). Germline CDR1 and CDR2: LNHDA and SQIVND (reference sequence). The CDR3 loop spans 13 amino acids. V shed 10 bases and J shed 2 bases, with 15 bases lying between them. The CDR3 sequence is CAKWGVSAYEQYF. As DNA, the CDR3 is TGTGCCAAATGGGGGGTTAGCGCCTACGAGCAGTACTTC.

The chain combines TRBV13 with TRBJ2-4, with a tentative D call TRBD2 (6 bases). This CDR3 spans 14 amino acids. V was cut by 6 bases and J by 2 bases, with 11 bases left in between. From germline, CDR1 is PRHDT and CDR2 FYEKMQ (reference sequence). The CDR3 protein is CASRVGGTKNIQYF. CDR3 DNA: TGTGCCAGCAGAGTCGGGGGTACCAAAAACATTCAGTACTTC. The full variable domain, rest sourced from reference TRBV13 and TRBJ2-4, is AAGVIQSPRHLIKEKRETATLKCYPIPRHDTVYWYQQGPGQDPQFLISFYEKMQSDKGSIPDRFSAQQFSDYHSELNMSSLELGDSALYFCASRVGGTKNIQYFGAGTRLSVL.

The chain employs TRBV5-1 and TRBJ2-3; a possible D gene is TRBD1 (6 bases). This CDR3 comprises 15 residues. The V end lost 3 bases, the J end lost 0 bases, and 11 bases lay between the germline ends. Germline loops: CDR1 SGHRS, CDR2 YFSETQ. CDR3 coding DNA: TGCGCCAGCAGCTCAGGGGCCGTTAGCACAGATACGCAGTATTTT. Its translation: CASSSGAVSTDTQYF.

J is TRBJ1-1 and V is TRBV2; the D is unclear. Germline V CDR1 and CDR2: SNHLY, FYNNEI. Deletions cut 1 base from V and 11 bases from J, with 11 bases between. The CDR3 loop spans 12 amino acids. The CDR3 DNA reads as TGTGCCAGCAGTGAAGTCGGGGATGAGGCTTTCTTT. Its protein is CASSEVGDEAFF. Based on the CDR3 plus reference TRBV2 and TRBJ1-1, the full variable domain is EPEVTQTPSHQVTQMGQEVILRCVPISNHLYFYWYRQILGQKVEFLVSFYNNEISEKSEIFDDQFSVERPDGSNFTLKIRSTKLEDSAMYFCASSEVGDEAFFGQGTRLTVV.

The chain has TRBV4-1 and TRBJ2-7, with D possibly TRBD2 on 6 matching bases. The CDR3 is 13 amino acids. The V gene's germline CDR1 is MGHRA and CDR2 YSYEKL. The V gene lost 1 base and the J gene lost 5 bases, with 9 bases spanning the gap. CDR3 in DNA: TGCGCCAGCAGCCAAGTCTCTAGCGACGAGCAGTACTTC. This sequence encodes CASSQVSSDEQYF.

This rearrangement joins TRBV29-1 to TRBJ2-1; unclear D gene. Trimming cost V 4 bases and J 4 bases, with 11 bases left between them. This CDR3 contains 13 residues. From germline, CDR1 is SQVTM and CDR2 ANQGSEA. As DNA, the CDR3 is TGCAGCGTTGGTCAGGTATCGTACAATGAGCAGTTCTTC. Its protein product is CSVGQVSYNEQFF.

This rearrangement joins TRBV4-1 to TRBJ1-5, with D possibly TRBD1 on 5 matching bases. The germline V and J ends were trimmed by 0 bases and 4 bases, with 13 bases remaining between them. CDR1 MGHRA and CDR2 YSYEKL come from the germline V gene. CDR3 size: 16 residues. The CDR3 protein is CASSQDSGASNQPQHF. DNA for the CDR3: TGCGCCAGCAGCCAAGACAGTGGGGCTTCTAATCAGCCCCAGCATTTT.

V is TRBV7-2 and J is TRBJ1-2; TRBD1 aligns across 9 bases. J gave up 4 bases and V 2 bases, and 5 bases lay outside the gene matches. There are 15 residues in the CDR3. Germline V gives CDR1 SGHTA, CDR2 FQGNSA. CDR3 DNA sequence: TGTGCCAGCAGCTTATCACCGGGACAGGGCTATGGCTACACCTTC. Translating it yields CASSLSPGQGYGYTF. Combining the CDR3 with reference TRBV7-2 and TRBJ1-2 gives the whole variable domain GAGVSQSPSNKVTEKGKDVELRCDPISGHTALYWYRQSLGQGLEFLIYFQGNSAPDKSGLPSDRFSAERTGGSVSTLTIQRTQQEDSAVYLCASSLSPGQGYGYTFGSGTRLTVV.

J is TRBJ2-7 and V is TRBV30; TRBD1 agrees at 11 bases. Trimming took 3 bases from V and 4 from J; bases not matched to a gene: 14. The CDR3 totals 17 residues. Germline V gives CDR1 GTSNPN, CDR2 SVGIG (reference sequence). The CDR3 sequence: CAWRNGTGGTYPYEQYF. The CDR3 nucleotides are TGTGCCTGGAGAAATGGGACAGGGGGTACATATCCGTACGAGCAGTACTTC.

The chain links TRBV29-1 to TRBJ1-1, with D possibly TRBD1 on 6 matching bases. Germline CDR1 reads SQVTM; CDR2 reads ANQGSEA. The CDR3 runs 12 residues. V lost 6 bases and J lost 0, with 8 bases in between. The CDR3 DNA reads TGCAGCGTCACAGGGATGAACACTGAAGCTTTCTTT. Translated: CSVTGMNTEAFF.